Below, 18 T cell receptor beta chains from the same sample are listed, as sequenced in a study of blood T cell repertoires in COVID-19. Sequencing was performed with immunoSEQ multiplex PCR; in TCRdb, only in-frame clones are kept and a portion is missing. The sample consists of 80,000 to 95,000 clones, approximately 87% of them appearing once. Material: peripheral blood. All receptors come from a human donor in a cohort sampled during active COVID-19.

The genes are TRBV2 and TRBJ1-4; a weak D match, TRBD1 (6 bases). Germline-derived CDR1 and CDR2 are SNHLY and FYNNEI. With 6 bases removed from V and 8 bases from J, the gap between germline ends came to 25 bases. This CDR3 region has 17 residues. The CDR3 DNA sequence: TGTGCCAGCAGGGATACCAGCCTCAGGGGCTGGTTAGAAAAACTGTTTTTT. It codes for CASRDTSLRGWLEKLFF.

The rearrangement joins TRBV11-3 to TRBJ2-5; 7 bases match TRBD2. Germline V gene data show CDR1 as SGHNT and CDR2 as YENEEA. CDR3 length equals 15 residues. V trimming: 7 bases; J trimming: 6 bases; junction bases outside the gene matches: 14. CDR3 DNA: TGTGCCAGCATGGTTTCTCTAGCGGTCATGAAGACCCAGTACTTC. Its protein is CASMVSLAVMKTQYF.

The V gene is TRBV27, the J gene TRBJ1-1; D unresolved. The germline V gene has CDR1 MNHEY and CDR2 SMNVEV (reference sequence). The CDR3 is 13 residues long. The V gene lost 3 bases and the J gene lost 5 bases, with 10 bases spanning the gap. The CDR3 loop reads CASSFSGGTEAFF. In nucleotides, the CDR3 is TGTGCCAGCAGTTTTAGTGGAGGTACTGAAGCTTTCTTT.

The chain recombines TRBV9 with TRBJ2-1; a weak D match, TRBD2 (6 bases). This CDR3 is 15 amino acids long. The V end was cut by 4 bases, the J end by 1 base, with 12 bases between. Germline values: CDR1 SGDLS, CDR2 YYNGEE. CDR3 sequence: CASSPRLDSYNEQFF. In DNA form, the CDR3 reads TGTGCCAGCAGCCCCCGACTAGATTCCTACAATGAGCAGTTCTTC.

As DNA, the CDR3 is TGCGCCAGCAGCCTCCTAATTTCTGAAAAACTGTTTTTT. This gives the protein CASSLLISEKLFF. The chain couples TRBV4-1 to TRBJ1-4; D remains unclear. Germline CDR1 is MGHRA and CDR2 is YSYEKL. This CDR3 has 13 amino acids. With 4 bases removed from V and 7 bases from J, the gap between germline ends came to 10 bases.

This clone showed up just a few times. V gene TRBV5-1 combines with J gene TRBJ1-6, with a weak D call TRBD1 (6 bases). Per the germline V gene, CDR1 is SGHRS and CDR2 is YFSETQ. Trimming removed 2 bases from V and 8 bases from J, with 17 bases in between. This CDR3 has 16 amino acids. CDR3 coding DNA: TGCGCCAGCAGCTTAAATTCAGGGGCGCTGGATTCACCCCTCCACTTT. Translated: CASSLNSGALDSPLHF.

The chain has TRBV30 and TRBJ1-2, with no clear D. Germline-derived CDR1 and CDR2 are GTSNPN and SVGIG (reference sequence). This CDR3 has 13 residues. V gave up 4 bases and J gave up 8 bases, with 17 bases separating them. The CDR3 nucleotides are TGTGCCTGGAATATCGGACGGACTGAAGGCTACACCTTC. It is translated as CAWNIGRTEGYTF. The entire variable domain, with the rest obtained from reference TRBV30 and TRBJ1-2, is as follows: SQTIHQWPATLVQPVGSPLSLECTVEGTSNPNLYWYRQAAGRGLQLLFYSVGIGQISSEVPQNLSASRPQDRQFILSSKKLLLSDSGFYLCAWNIGRTEGYTFGSGTRLTVV.

CDR3 amino acids: CASSSNRGPGRTDTQYF. CDR3 nucleotide sequence: TGTGCCAGCAGCTCAAACAGGGGCCCTGGGAGGACAGATACGCAGTATTTT. V usage is TRBV13 and J usage is TRBJ2-3; TRBD1 might be the D (7 bases). Per the germline V gene, CDR1 is PRHDT and CDR2 is FYEKMQ (reference sequence). The V end lost 4 bases, the J end lost 3 bases, and 20 bases lay between the germline ends. The CDR3 runs to 17 residues.

The chain uses TRBV7-8 and TRBJ1-5; D not certain. The CDR3 loop spans 15 amino acids. Germline loops: CDR1 SGHVS, CDR2 FQNEAQ. Trimming removed 5 bases at V and 7 bases at J, with 18 bases between. DNA for the CDR3: TGTGCCAGCAGCCCCGGCGGGAGCCGTCACCAGCCCCAGCATTTT. This sequence encodes CASSPGGSRHQPQHF.

The chain joins TRBV28 to TRBJ2-1, with D perhaps TRBD2 (7 bases). The ends were cut back, 3 bases at V and 9 bases at J, with 18 bases in the middle. The CDR3 runs to 15 residues. The V gene's germline CDR1 is MDHEN and CDR2 SYDVKM. Here the CDR3 reads CASSFLGGPAGEQFF. CDR3 DNA: TGTGCCAGCAGTTTTTTGGGGGGGCCCGCCGGTGAGCAGTTCTTC.

In its sample, this clone was seen once. V is TRBV6-1 and J is TRBJ2-6, with 9 bases that match TRBD1. The CDR3 has 17 amino acids. Germline assignment: CDR1 MNHNS and CDR2 SASEGT. V lost 3 bases and J lost 3; bases outside the gene matches: 6. The CDR3 region has the DNA TGTGCCAGCAGTGACTTTACAGGGGGCAATGGGGCCAACGTCCTGACTTTC. Protein product: CASSDFTGGNGANVLTF.

This sequence joins TRBV4-1 and TRBJ1-1, with D tentatively TRBD1 (6 bases). CDR1 is MGHRA, CDR2 YSYEKL, per germline. The CDR3 spans 15 residues. Between the trimmed V and J ends, which lost 4 bases and 3 bases, there was a span of 15 bases. CDR3 DNA sequence: TGCGCCAGCAGCCCTCTAGGCAGGGGTGACACTGAAGCTTTCTTT. It yields the protein CASSPLGRGDTEAFF.

The chain couples TRBV6-4 to TRBJ2-7, with TRBD1 as a possible D gene (5 bases). The germline gives CDR1 MRHNA, CDR2 SNTAGT. Trimming pared 2 bases from V and 6 bases from J, leaving 17 bases between. This CDR3 region has 15 residues. For the CDR3, the DNA is TGTGCCAGCAGTGACAGGACAACCCTATACGGCGAGCAGTACTTC. Translating it yields CASSDRTTLYGEQYF.

The chain is built from TRBV15 and TRBJ2-1; D not resolved. Germline values: CDR1 LNHNV, CDR2 YYDKDF (reference sequence). This CDR3 is built from 14 residues. V was shortened by 1 base and J by 7 bases, with 11 bases between the two germline ends. The CDR3 spells CATSRGVQSNEQFF. CDR3 coding DNA: TGTGCCACCAGCAGAGGAGTACAGTCTAATGAGCAGTTCTTC.

The V call is TRBV12-3 or TRBV12-4, the J call TRBJ1-2, with D possibly TRBD1 on 6 matching bases. The CDR3 runs 13 residues. V lost 4 bases, J lost 4 bases, and 10 bases lay in between. CDR3 loop: CASSSPRGYGYTF. CDR3 in DNA: TGTGCCAGCAGTTCCCCCAGGGGCTATGGCTACACCTTC.

The chain employs TRBV5-1 and TRBJ1-1, with unresolved D. This CDR3 has 13 amino acids. The V and J ends lost 5 bases and 1 base respectively, with 9 bases between them. Germline values: CDR1 SGHRS, CDR2 YFSETQ. CDR3 in amino acids: CASRTFENTEAFF. CDR3 coding DNA: TGCGCCAGCAGGACTTTTGAGAACACTGAAGCTTTCTTT.

The chain combines TRBV14 with TRBJ1-6; 12 bases line up with TRBD1. Germline V gives CDR1 SGHDN, CDR2 FVKESK. V dropped 2 bases and J dropped 11; count of bases not matched to a gene: 7. The CDR3 is made up of 16 amino acids. CDR3 DNA: TGTGCCAGCAGCCAATCGTATGGGACAGGGGGCACACCCCTCCACTTT. It encodes CASSQSYGTGGTPLHF.

Here the CDR3 DNA reads TGTGCCTGGAGTGTACCAGGGGCTCGGGGCAGGTCACCCCTCCACTTT. This codes for CAWSVPGARGRSPLHF. The chain joins TRBV30 to TRBJ1-6, with TRBD1 as a possible D gene (6 bases). CDR3 size: 16 residues. Germline V gives CDR1 GTSNPN, CDR2 SVGIG (reference sequence). The V end was cut by 0 bases, the J end by 10 bases, with 19 bases between.